These T cell receptor beta chains were read from a single sample in a study of T cell responses to AZD1222 COVID-19 vaccine. Produced via immunoSEQ multiplex PCR; TCRdb's table is partial and in-frame only. The top ten hold under 5.5% of the sample, which has 85,000 to 110,000 clones, less than 95% seen once. This sample comprised peripheral blood, obtained on day 0 of AZD1222 vaccination. These receptor sequences come from an adult in good health. Both conserved end residues are part of each CDR3. The order of the fields is CDR3 length, clone size, D gene, J gene, V gene, CDR3 protein, CDR3 DNA. The D gene is left open where the match is weak. Clone sizes are given selectively: once, few, many, or a class where the clone is expanded.

14 - TRBD1 TRBJ1-2 TRBV5-1 CASSFQGTDYGYTF TGCGCCAGCAGCTTTCAAGGGACAGACTATGGCTACACCTTC
15 - - TRBJ1-1 TRBV5-1 CASSLYLGANTEAFF TGCGCCAGCAGCTTGTATCTGGGCGCGAACACTGAAGCTTTCTTT
16 once - TRBJ2-1 TRBV3-1/TRBV3-2 CASSHFRDPKPDEQFF TGTGCCAGCAGCCACTTCAGGGATCCTAAACCCGATGAGCAGTTCTTC
15 once TRBD1 TRBJ1-1 TRBV7-2 CASSFQGGRNTEAFF TGTGCCAGCAGCTTCCAGGGGGGACGGAACACTGAAGCTTTCTTT
15 - TRBD1 TRBJ1-1 TRBV6-5 CASSPLDRGGTEAFF TGTGCCAGCAGTCCCCTCGACAGGGGAGGAACTGAAGCTTTCTTT
15 - TRBD1 TRBJ2-1 TRBV5-4 CASSLGTGPYNEQFF TGTGCCAGCAGCTTGGGGACAGGCCCCTACAATGAGCAGTTCTTC
15 - - TRBJ1-2 TRBV6-6 CASSQNLGPYYGYTF TGTGCCAGCAGCCAAAACCTCGGGCCCTACTATGGCTACACCTTC
15 - - TRBJ1-2 TRBV6-5 CASYAGWGGPYGYTF TGTGCCAGCTACGCTGGGTGGGGGGGCCCCTATGGCTACACCTTC
13 - - TRBJ1-1 TRBV2 CASSESSSAAAFF TGTGCCAGCAGTGAGAGTTCTTCTGCCGCGGCTTTCTTT
13 - - TRBJ1-6 TRBV5-8 CASSLIGDSPLHF TGTGCCAGCAGCTTGATTGGGGATTCACCCCTCCACTTT
13 - - TRBJ1-1 TRBV2 CASGGIMNTEAFF TGTGCCAGCGGGGGAATCATGAACACTGAAGCTTTCTTT
17 - TRBD1 TRBJ2-1 TRBV12-5 CASGPRYRDRPYNEQFF TGTGCTAGTGGTCCACGTTACCGGGACAGGCCTTACAATGAGCAGTTCTTC
14 - TRBD1 TRBJ1-2 TRBV27 CASRLQGGSYGYTF TGTGCCAGCAGACTACAGGGGGGTAGCTATGGCTACACCTTC
12 - - TRBJ1-5 TRBV29-1 CSVAGKDQPQHF TGCAGCGTTGCGGGCAAAGATCAGCCCCAGCATTTT
14 - - TRBJ1-3 TRBV5-5 CASSAGPPANTIYF TGTGCCAGCAGCGCGGGACCCCCGGCGAACACCATATATTTT
12 - - TRBJ1-2 TRBV30 CAWSPGAHGYTF TGTGCCTGGAGTCCCGGGGCCCATGGCTACACCTTC
16 - - TRBJ2-1 TRBV18 CASSPPQASSYNEQFF TGTGCCAGCTCACCCCCTCAAGCGAGCTCCTACAATGAGCAGTTCTTC
14 - - TRBJ2-3 TRBV12-5 CASGLSGAPDTQYF TGTGCTAGTGGTTTGTCGGGGGCCCCAGATACGCAGTATTTT
14 - - TRBJ2-2 TRBV24-1 CATSETTDTGELFF TGTGCCACCAGTGAGACGACAGATACCGGGGAGCTGTTTTTT
14 - TRBD1 TRBJ2-3 TRBV6-2/TRBV6-3 CASSRTGRTDTQYF TGTGCCAGCAGTAGGACAGGGAGGACAGATACGCAGTATTTT
15 - TRBD1 TRBJ1-2 TRBV27 CASSPSTGALYGYTF TGTGCCAGCAGTCCATCGACAGGGGCCCTCTATGGCTACACCTTC
16 - TRBD1 TRBJ2-2 TRBV6-5 CASSYSGQGITGELFF TGTGCCAGCAGTTACTCGGGACAGGGTATCACCGGGGAGCTGTTTTTT
13 - - TRBJ1-1 TRBV6-5 CASSSPWNTEAFF TGTGCCAGCAGTTCCCCCTGGAACACTGAAGCTTTCTTT
15 - TRBD1 TRBJ2-2 TRBV30 CAWSVPDRDTGELFF TGTGCCTGGAGCGTGCCCGACAGGGACACCGGGGAGCTGTTTTTT
15 - - TRBJ2-7 TRBV7-9 CASSRGPGPAYEQYF TGTGCCAGCAGCCGAGGACCGGGACCGGCATACGAGCAGTACTTC
18 - - TRBJ2-1 TRBV5-4 CASSLDLLVGSSYNEQFF TGTGCCAGCAGCTTGGATTTACTAGTGGGAAGCTCCTACAATGAGCAGTTCTTC
13 - - TRBJ2-1 TRBV11-2 CASSTGESNEQFF TGTGCCAGCAGCACGGGGGAATCCAATGAGCAGTTCTTC
14 - - TRBJ1-1 TRBV5-4 CASSLWLQEGEAFF TGTGCCAGCAGCCTGTGGTTGCAGGAGGGTGAAGCTTTCTTT
12 few - TRBJ2-1 TRBV2 CASSGDTNEQFF TGTGCCAGCAGTGGGGACACCAATGAGCAGTTCTTC
19 - TRBD1 TRBJ1-2 TRBV5-8 CASSVYRGNRGPRPYGYTF TGTGCCAGCAGCGTCTACAGGGGCAATAGAGGTCCGCGGCCCTATGGCTACACCTTC
15 - TRBD2 TRBJ2-1 TRBV7-7 CASSPGTSGYNEQFF TGTGCTAGCAGCCCCGGGACTAGCGGGTACAATGAGCAGTTCTTC
13 - TRBD1 TRBJ1-2 TRBV12-3/TRBV12-4 CASSFRGPFGYTF TGTGCCAGCAGTTTTAGGGGGCCGTTCGGCTACACCTTC
15 - - TRBJ2-5 TRBV12-5 CASGLGGAREETQYF TGTGCTAGTGGTTTAGGGGGCGCCCGGGAGGAGACCCAGTACTTC
19 once - TRBJ1-6 TRBV7-2 CASSLAGWVWRPYNSPLHF TGTGCCAGCAGCTTAGCCGGGTGGGTCTGGAGACCTTATAATTCACCCCTCCACTTT
15 - TRBD1 TRBJ1-4 TRBV3-1/TRBV3-2 CASTIRTGGGEKLFF TGTGCCAGCACTATCCGGACAGGGGGGGGTGAAAAACTGTTTTTT
11 - - TRBJ1-2 TRBV28 CASEGDYGYTF TGTGCCAGCGAGGGGGACTATGGCTACACCTTC
13 - - TRBJ2-5 TRBV7-2 CASSLVFGETQYF TGTGCCAGCAGCTTAGTATTTGGGGAGACCCAGTACTTC
12 - - TRBJ2-7 TRBV11-2 CASSLEGYEQYF TGTGCCAGCAGCTTAGAAGGATACGAGCAGTACTTC
17 - TRBD1 TRBJ1-2 TRBV4-1 CASSPWSPGQFNYGYTF TGCGCCAGCAGCCCTTGGAGCCCGGGACAGTTTAACTATGGCTACACCTTC
15 - - TRBJ2-7 TRBV4-1 CASSQDGRGPWEQYF TGCGCCAGCAGCCAAGATGGCCGAGGCCCATGGGAGCAGTACTTC
15 - - TRBJ2-3 TRBV7-7 CASSLGQTPTDTQYF TGTGCCAGCAGCTTAGGACAGACCCCCACAGATACGCAGTATTTT
11 few - TRBJ1-2 TRBV12-3/TRBV12-4 CASSSNYGYTF TGTGCCAGCAGTAGTAACTATGGCTACACCTTC
18 - TRBD2 TRBJ2-2 TRBV5-8 CASSFNLLAGVNTGELFF TGTGCCAGCAGCTTTAATCTTCTAGCGGGGGTGAACACCGGGGAGCTGTTTTTT
16 - - TRBJ1-6 TRBV7-8 CASSLGRGRTNSPLHF TGTGCCAGCAGCTTAGGTCGGGGACGGACCAATTCACCCCTCCACTTT
12 - - TRBJ2-7 TRBV6-5 CASRSDGYEQYF TGTGCCAGCAGATCAGACGGCTACGAGCAGTACTTC